This T cell receptor (beta chain) derives from a study of graft-versus-host responses after intestinal transplantation. For the study at large: Anti-thymocyte globulin induction, then tacrolimus and steroids for around 3 years, went to all recipients. Notes on the study in general: The authors found GvH clones in recipient marrow, some appearing first in ileum or blood. The study found high graft-versus-host to host-versus-graft clonal ratios in allografts of patients with graft-donor T cell macrochimerism.

Intraepithelial and lamina propria lymphocytes were freed from processed graft tissue. For this clone: Antigen specificity is unknown.

The protocol was immunoSEQ multiplex PCR, while the TCRdb copy is restricted to in-frame clones and leaves out a portion. The sample contains 15,000 or so clones, 74% of which appear only once. The origin of this receptor is a human patient who received an intestinal transplant, so some T cells may come from the graft donor. The source was ileum tissue, collected 14 days after transplant.

This CDR3 is CASSRTSGVQETQYF. As DNA, the CDR3 is TGCGCCAGCAGCCGGACTAGCGGGGTCCAAGAGACCCAGTACTTC. The J gene is TRBJ2-5, the V gene TRBV4-1; 12 bases are shared with TRBD2. Germline V CDR1 and CDR2: MGHRA, YSYEKL. This CDR3 has 15 amino acids. The V and J ends lost 4 bases and 1 base, in that order; junction bases with no gene match: 1.